One and the same sample provided the 24 T cell receptor beta chains below, sequenced in a study of beta chain features in type 1 diabetes. General study findings and limits: Across all four CD4+ subsets, people with type 1 diabetes showed modestly shorter TCRB CDR3s.

Their antigens remain unidentified. Of the isolated RNA, all was reverse transcribed, and so the sequenced material was expressed TCRB transcripts. Method: immunoSEQ multiplex PCR; TCRdb's copy keeps in-frame clones and lacks some. The sample includes some 700,000 clones, 13% of them seen just once. Sequenced material: naive CD4+ T cells from blood. These receptors were obtained from a man between 18 and 35 years old with type 1 diabetes.

The chain combines TRBV28 with TRBJ1-2; 7 bases line up with TRBD1. Germline V CDR1 and CDR2: MDHEN, SYDVKM. This CDR3 region has 13 residues. Trimming removed 8 bases from V and 4 bases from J; junction bases left unmatched: 7. The CDR3, as DNA: TGTGCCAGCCACCGGGGACAGAGCTATGGCTACACCTTC. Protein: CASHRGQSYGYTF.

This clone came up a few times. The chain is built from TRBV27 and TRBJ2-7; 7 bases are shared with TRBD1. V gave up 5 bases and J gave up 7 bases; unmatched junction bases: 11. Germline loops: CDR1 MNHEY, CDR2 SMNVEV (reference sequence). There are 14 residues in the CDR3. The CDR3 sequence is CASSRDRLTREQYF. In nucleotides, the CDR3 is TGTGCCAGCAGTCGGGACAGATTGACTCGAGAGCAGTACTTC.

This clone was seen a few times. The J gene is TRBJ2-3, the V gene TRBV9; TRBD1 might be the D (6 bases). The CDR3 spans 15 residues. Trimming cost V 4 bases and J 0 bases, with 12 bases left between them. Germline V gene lookup returns CDR1 SGDLS and CDR2 YYNGEE. CDR3 nucleotides: TGTGCCAGCAGCACCGGGACACGAAGCACAGATACGCAGTATTTT. Its protein is CASSTGTRSTDTQYF.

J is TRBJ2-3 and V is TRBV25-1; possibly TRBD1 for D (5 bases). CDR1 MGHDK and CDR2 SYGVNS come from the germline V gene. The ends were cut back, 1 base at V and 0 bases at J, with 8 bases in the middle. The CDR3 is 15 residues long. CDR3 sequence reads: CASSEWGGSTDTQYF. The DNA for the CDR3 is TGTGCCAGCAGTGAATGGGGCGGAAGCACAGATACGCAGTATTTT.

This clone was recorded a few times. J is TRBJ1-5 and V is TRBV13; 10 nucleotides line up with TRBD1. Germline V lookup: CDR1 PRHDT, CDR2 FYEKMQ (reference sequence). The CDR3 contains 15 residues. The junction had 7 bases not matched to a gene; V was cut back by 5 bases and J by 6 bases. CDR3 protein: CASSRGTGAVQPQHF. The CDR3, as DNA: TGTGCCAGCAGCAGAGGGACAGGGGCCGTTCAGCCCCAGCATTTT.

This chain joins TRBV5-6 and TRBJ2-6; 7 positions agree with TRBD1. The CDR3 covers 17 residues. The germline V gene has CDR1 SGHDT and CDR2 YYEEEE. The J segment lost 0 bases and the V segment lost 2 bases, leaving 5 bases of the junction unmatched. The CDR3 sequence is CASSFWTGYSGANVLTF. CDR3 sequence (DNA): TGTGCCAGCAGCTTCTGGACAGGCTACTCTGGGGCCAACGTCCTGACTTTC.

CDR3: CASSSGRRPYEQYF. The CDR3 nucleotides are TGTGCCAGCAGCTCGGGACGGCGCCCATACGAGCAGTACTTC. The rearrangement uses TRBV5-4 and TRBJ2-7; D tentatively fits TRBD1 or TRBD2 (5 bases each). CDR1 SGHNT and CDR2 YYREEE come from the germline V gene (reference sequence). The CDR3 contains 14 residues. V was pared by 3 bases and J by 4 bases, with 14 bases between.

As to this clone: One junction end disagrees with the germline gene, perhaps due to a read error. The chain carries TRBV30 and TRBJ1-1; unclear D gene. The germline gives CDR1 GTSNPN, CDR2 SVGIG (reference sequence). This CDR3 has 12 residues. The CDR3 DNA reads as TGTGCTTGGATGGGTCAGCACACTGAAGCTTTCTTT. Its protein product is CAWMGQHTEAFF. The full variable domain, its missing parts supplied by reference TRBV30 and TRBJ1-1, is SQTIHQWPATLVQPVGSPLSLECTVEGTSNPNLYWYRQAAGRGLQLLFYSVGIGQISSEVPQNLSASRPQDRQFILSSKKLLLSDSGFYLCAWMGQHTEAFFGQGTRLTVV.

This clone has more than one count but fewer than ten. This rearrangement joins TRBV6-5 to TRBJ2-5, with 8 bases lining up with TRBD2. With V trimmed by 6 bases and J by 7 bases, 10 bases remained unmatched. The CDR3 is made up of 14 amino acids. The germline V gene has CDR1 MNHEY and CDR2 SVGAGI. CDR3 loop: CASSRERGSGTQYF. The CDR3 DNA reads TGTGCCAGCAGCCGAGAGCGGGGGTCAGGGACCCAGTACTTC.

A few counts support this clone. The rearrangement joins TRBV6-1 to TRBJ2-7, with 8 nucleotides matching TRBD1. Germline CDR1 is MNHNS and CDR2 is SASEGT. Unmatched junction bases numbered 9, after V lost 4 bases and J lost 7 bases. The CDR3 runs 14 residues. CDR3 bases: TGTGCCAGCAGTGCGGGACAGGCCCCACAGGAGCAGTACTTC. Translation: CASSAGQAPQEQYF.

This clone was seen only once. The CDR3: CATVGETNEKLFF. The CDR3 DNA is TGTGCCACCGTAGGGGAAACTAATGAAAAACTGTTTTTT. The V and J genes are TRBV2 and TRBJ1-4, with D maybe TRBD1 (5 bases). In germline, CDR1 is SNHLY, CDR2 FYNNEI. V was trimmed by 10 bases and J by 1 base, leaving 10 bases between them. The CDR3 is 13 residues long.

The V gene is TRBV7-2, the J gene TRBJ2-3; D not resolved. The CDR3 sequence is 13 residues long. V dropped 0 bases and J dropped 6 bases, with 7 bases sitting between them. Germline V gives CDR1 SGHTA, CDR2 FQGNSA. CDR3 sequence: CASSLAGVDTQYF. Written as DNA, the CDR3 is TGTGCCAGCAGCTTAGCGGGCGTGGATACGCAGTATTTT.

V is TRBV19 and J is TRBJ2-7; D may be TRBD1 (6 bases). The CDR3 is made up of 17 amino acids. Trimming pared 7 bases from V and 4 bases from J, leaving 26 bases between. From germline, CDR1 is LNHDA and CDR2 SQIVND (reference sequence). The CDR3 here is CASKNYHNSLGQYEQYF. The CDR3 DNA is TGTGCCAGTAAGAACTATCATAACTCCCTCGGACAGTACGAGCAGTACTTC.

This clone was found a few times. CDR3 DNA sequence: TGTGCCAGCTCACGACCCCAGGGTGTGGACACCGGGGAGCTGTTTTTT. It encodes CASSRPQGVDTGELFF. This rearrangement joins TRBV18 to TRBJ2-2; D perhaps matches TRBD1 (5 bases). The CDR3 is 16 residues long. The germline V gene encodes CDR1 KGHSH and CDR2 LQKENI. The V and J ends lost 4 bases and 3 bases respectively, with 15 bases between them.

The chain has TRBV30 and TRBJ2-3, with a possible D match to TRBD2 (6 bases). Germline lookup yields CDR1 GTSNPN and CDR2 SVGIG (reference sequence). The CDR3 has 13 residues. The germline V and J ends were trimmed by 1 base and 6 bases, with 11 bases remaining between them. The CDR3: CAWSELAEDTQYF. CDR3 sequence (DNA): TGTGCCTGGAGTGAATTAGCGGAGGATACGCAGTATTTT. Complete variable domain (other parts from reference TRBV30 and TRBJ2-3): SQTIHQWPATLVQPVGSPLSLECTVEGTSNPNLYWYRQAAGRGLQLLFYSVGIGQISSEVPQNLSASRPQDRQFILSSKKLLLSDSGFYLCAWSELAEDTQYFGPGTRLTVL.

V is TRBV12-5 and J is TRBJ2-1, with TRBD1 matching over 7 bases. This CDR3 comprises 15 residues. Germline V gene lookup returns CDR1 LGHNT and CDR2 FRNRAP. V was clipped by 1 base and J by 2 bases; unmatched bases: 2. The CDR3 is CASGLGQGPYNEQFF. The CDR3 DNA reads as TGTGCTAGTGGTTTGGGACAGGGTCCCTACAATGAGCAGTTCTTC.

This chain joins TRBV6-5 and TRBJ1-2; a weak D match, TRBD1 (5 bases). The CDR3 has 16 amino acids. Trimming cost V 0 bases and J 2 bases, with 13 bases left between them. Germline CDR1 MNHEY, CDR2 SVGAGI. The CDR3 DNA sequence: TGTGCCAGCAGTTACTCGGGAGGGGCCACCAACTATGGCTACACCTTC. It specifies CASSYSGGATNYGYTF.

Note on this clone: This sample includes further DNA sequences coding for the same CDR3. This CDR3 reads CSVGEDYGYTF. The CDR3 nucleotides are TGCAGCGTTGGAGAGGACTATGGCTACACCTTC. The V and J genes are TRBV29-1 and TRBJ1-2, with D unclear. Trimming took off 4 bases at V and 3 bases at J, with 6 bases between the two ends. CDR3 length equals 11 residues. Per the germline V gene, CDR1 is SQVTM and CDR2 is ANQGSEA. The whole variable domain, remainder taken from reference TRBV29-1 and TRBJ1-2, is SAVISQKPSRDICQRGTSLTIQCQVDSQVTMMFWYRQQPGQSLTLIATANQGSEATYESGFVIDKFPISRPNLTFSTLTVSNMSPEDSSIYLCSVGEDYGYTFGSGTRLTVV.

The chain has TRBV25-1 and TRBJ2-3; D is uncertain. The germline V gene has CDR1 MGHDK and CDR2 SYGVNS. The length of the CDR3 is 17 residues. Between the trimmed V and J ends, which lost 2 bases and 0 bases, there was a span of 15 bases. CDR3 sequence reads: CASSETGQRPSTDTQYF. The CDR3 DNA reads TGTGCCAGCAGTGAAACCGGGCAGAGGCCTAGCACAGATACGCAGTATTTT.

This clone was observed a handful of times. The rearrangement joins TRBV7-9 to TRBJ2-7, with D perhaps matching TRBD1 (5 bases). CDR3 length: 13 amino acids. The V and J ends lost 7 bases and 1 base respectively, with 11 bases between them. Germline V gene sequence: CDR1 SEHNR, CDR2 FQNEAQ (reference sequence). CDR3 sequence reads: CASNGQGSYEQYF. CDR3 nucleotide sequence: TGTGCCAGCAATGGGCAGGGATCCTACGAGCAGTACTTC.

The chain recombines TRBV16 with TRBJ1-5, with 7 bases aligning to TRBD1. Trimming took 2 bases from V and 6 from J; bases not matched to a gene: 7. The CDR3 extends over 15 amino acids. CDR1 and CDR2 (germline): KGHSY, FQNENV. The CDR3 is CASSQGEQGTQPQHF. The CDR3 region has the DNA TGTGCCAGCAGCCAAGGGGAACAGGGGACTCAGCCCCAGCATTTT.

This clone was seen more than once but under ten times. The chain uses TRBV6-6 and TRBJ2-1; 7 positions match TRBD2. In germline, CDR1 is MNHNY, CDR2 SVGAGI (reference sequence). The CDR3 is 15 amino acids. Losses at the gene ends were 0 bases for V and 6 bases for J; bases not matched to a gene: 5. The CDR3 sequence is CASSYSSLAANEQFF. In nucleotides, the CDR3 is TGTGCCAGCAGTTACTCGAGTCTAGCGGCCAATGAGCAGTTCTTC.

This clone was seen more than once but under ten times. The rearrangement joins TRBV6-6 to TRBJ2-7; possible D gene TRBD1, 5 bases. V lost 7 bases to trimming and J lost 1 base, with 11 bases between them. The CDR3 spans 13 residues. Germline assignment: CDR1 MNHNY and CDR2 SVGAGI (reference sequence). This CDR3 is CASTLTGSYEQYF. For the CDR3, the DNA is TGTGCCAGCACTCTCACAGGATCCTACGAGCAGTACTTC.

Only a few counts were recorded for this clone. The rearrangement joins TRBV5-1 to TRBJ2-3, with 9 bases lining up with TRBD1. Per the germline V gene, CDR1 is SGHRS and CDR2 is YFSETQ. V was clipped by 4 bases and J by 0 bases; unmatched bases: 6. The CDR3 runs 16 residues. The CDR3 DNA reads TGCGCCAGCAGCACCCGGGACAGGGCTAGCACAGATACGCAGTATTTT. It translates to CASSTRDRASTDTQYF. The variable domain in full, completed from reference TRBV5-1 and TRBJ2-3, reads KAGVTQTPRYLIKTRGQQVTLSCSPISGHRSVSWYQQTPGQGLQFLFEYFSETQRNKGNFPGRFSGRQFSNSRSEMNVSTLELGDSALYLCASSTRDRASTDTQYFGPGTRLTVL.